A selection of T cell receptor beta chains follows, all from one sample in a study of memory CD4+ T cells and cytomegalovirus serostatus. Using immunoSEQ multiplex PCR, the repertoire was profiled, and TCRdb retains in-frame clones only, with some absent. Counted here are 35,000 to 45,000 clones, about 76% occurring once; the ten biggest clones make up about 0.79%. Source material: memory CD4+ T cells from blood. The receptor set was obtained from an adult in good health and CMV-seronegative. The CDR3 runs from the conserved cysteine through the conserved F or W. A D gene is named only where the DNA matches it firmly. Rows give clone size only sometimes, using once, few, many, or a class for an expanded clone.

V gene	clone size	J gene	D gene	CDR3 DNA	CDR3 protein
TRBV6-6	.	TRBJ2-5	.	TGTGCCAGCAGTTACGACGGGACCCAGTACTTC	CASSYDGTQYF
TRBV11-1	.	TRBJ1-2	.	TGTGCCAGCAGCTTAGGAATGGAGTATGGCTACACCTTC	CASSLGMEYGYTF
TRBV30	few	TRBJ2-6	TRBD2	TGTGCCTGGAGTGCGTCGGGGAGGGTTGGGGCCAACGTCCTGACTTTC	CAWSASGRVGANVLTF
TRBV7-2	.	TRBJ2-5	.	TGTGCCAGCGGGGGGGCTTTCGAGACCCAGTACTTC	CASGGAFETQYF
TRBV4-1	.	TRBJ2-7	.	TGCGCCAGCAGCAGCCCGGGACGCCGCTCCTACGAGCAGTACTTC	CASSSPGRRSYEQYF
TRBV4-2	.	TRBJ1-4	.	TGTGCCAGCAGTTTCGGGACGGAGACTGAAAAACTGTTTTTT	CASSFGTETEKLFF
TRBV19	.	TRBJ1-3	.	TGTGCCAGTAGTATTATCCAGAGCTCTGGAAACACCATATATTTT	CASSIIQSSGNTIYF
TRBV18	.	TRBJ2-3	TRBD2	TGTGCCAGCTCACCCATTACTAGCGGGTCTAGCACAGATACGCAGTATTTT	CASSPITSGSSTDTQYF
TRBV5-1	.	TRBJ2-7	.	TGCGCCAGCAGCGGGGGGACAGCTCAAGGTGGCTCCTACGAGCAGTACTTC	CASSGGTAQGGSYEQYF
TRBV28	.	TRBJ2-3	.	TGTGCCAGCCTCCGTCGCGGGGGCACAGATACGCAGTATTTT	CASLRRGGTDTQYF
TRBV30	.	TRBJ1-4	.	TGTGCCTGGAGTTCCCTCCACAGGAAAAATGAAAAACTGTTTTTT	CAWSSLHRKNEKLFF
TRBV6-6	.	TRBJ1-1	.	TGTGCCAGCAGTTCGATGGGGGCCACGGACACTGAAGCTTTCTTT	CASSSMGATDTEAFF
TRBV18	.	TRBJ2-1	TRBD2	TGTGCCAGCTCACCGCCCCGCCTAGCGGGTAACAATGAGCAGTTCTTC	CASSPPRLAGNNEQFF
TRBV28	few	TRBJ1-2	TRBD1	TGTGCCAGCAGTCCTGACAGGGCCCATGGCTACACCTTC	CASSPDRAHGYTF
TRBV7-2	.	TRBJ1-2	TRBD1	TGTGCCAGCAGCAATACAGGGGGCCCTACGCCGGATGGCTACACCTTC	CASSNTGGPTPDGYTF
TRBV2	.	TRBJ1-6	.	TGTGCCAGCAGTGTTATGGTCAATTCACCCCTCCACTTT	CASSVMVNSPLHF
TRBV5-1	.	TRBJ2-3	TRBD2	TGCGCCAGCAGCTTGGTGCCTAGCGGGGGCTATACGCAGTATTTT	CASSLVPSGGYTQYF
TRBV5-6	.	TRBJ2-1	TRBD2	TGTGCCAGCAGCTTGGGAGGGAGCGGGGGGGGCTACAATGAGCAGTTCTTC	CASSLGGSGGGYNEQFF
TRBV30	.	TRBJ1-6	.	TGTGCCTGGAGTGTAGGAAGATCAAATTCACCCCTCCACTTT	CAWSVGRSNSPLHF
TRBV18	once	TRBJ2-2	TRBD1	TGTGCCAGCTCACCTACTATCCTGGGACAGGGGCGTTCGAGGGAGCTGTTTTTT	CASSPTILGQGRSRELFF
TRBV7-8	few	TRBJ1-5	.	TGTGCCAGCAGCTTAGCCAACCGGGATTACGGGCAGCCCCAGCATTTT	CASSLANRDYGQPQHF
TRBV30	.	TRBJ1-3	.	TGTGCCTGGCAACCGGGAAATAGGGGAAACACCATATATTTT	CAWQPGNRGNTIYF
TRBV6-1	.	TRBJ2-1	TRBD1	TGTGCCAGCAGTAAGACAGGGGCCTACAATGAGCAGTTCTTC	CASSKTGAYNEQFF
TRBV6-1	.	TRBJ1-1	.	TGTGCCAGCGTACTGGGGCTGAACACTGAAGCTTTCTTT	CASVLGLNTEAFF
TRBV27	.	TRBJ1-1	.	TGTGCCAGCACCAATCGAGGGGTCACTGAAGCTTTCTTT	CASTNRGVTEAFF
TRBV11-3	.	TRBJ2-7	TRBD1	TGTGCCAGCAGCATACCCGGGACAGGGGCCACCTACGAGCAGTACTTC	CASSIPGTGATYEQYF
TRBV18	few	TRBJ1-1	.	TGTGCCAGCTCAAGTTTGGCAAACACTGAAGCTTTCTTT	CASSSLANTEAFF
TRBV6-6	.	TRBJ1-5	.	TGTGCCGGGGGAGATCAGCCCCAGCATTTT	CAGGDQPQHF
TRBV7-3	.	TRBJ1-2	TRBD1	TGTGCCAGCAGCTCCGGACCCGGGACAGCCGACCGTGGCTACACCTTC	CASSSGPGTADRGYTF
TRBV7-6	.	TRBJ2-6	.	TGTGCCAGCAGCCTAGGGTGGCAGGGCTCCGGGGCCAACGTCCTGACTTTC	CASSLGWQGSGANVLTF
TRBV6-4	few	TRBJ2-7	.	TGTGCCAGCAGTGTGCGCATCGGAGCCGAGCAGTACTTC	CASSVRIGAEQYF
TRBV5-6	.	TRBJ2-1	.	TGTGCCAGCAGCTTGCGAAGTATCAATGAGCAGTTCTTC	CASSLRSINEQFF
TRBV19	.	TRBJ1-1	.	TGTGCCAGTAGTTTGGCGGCTGAAGCTTTCTTT	CASSLAAEAFF
TRBV11-1	.	TRBJ2-1	TRBD1	TGTGCCAGCAGCTGGGGACAGGGGGCACACGAGCAGTTCTTC	CASSWGQGAHEQFF
TRBV2	.	TRBJ2-6	.	TGTGCCAGCAGTGACCCAACTGGGGCCAACGTCCTGACTTTC	CASSDPTGANVLTF
TRBV6-5	.	TRBJ1-5	.	TGTGCCAGCAGCCAACAAGAGGCTGGTCAGCCCCAGCATTTT	CASSQQEAGQPQHF
TRBV19	.	TRBJ1-1	.	TGTGCCAGTAGTATTATTCCAGGGGCGAACACTGAAGCTTTCTTT	CASSIIPGANTEAFF
TRBV5-1	.	TRBJ2-3	TRBD2	TGCGCCACCCGGACTAGCGGTTTCACAGATACGCAGTATTTT	CATRTSGFTDTQYF
TRBV10-3	.	TRBJ2-3	.	TGTGCCACTACCGGGACCACAGATACGCAGTATTTT	CATTGTTDTQYF
TRBV18	.	TRBJ2-5	TRBD1	TGTGCCAGCTCAGAACAGGGGGCCCGGGAGACCCAGTACTTC	CASSEQGARETQYF
TRBV5-5	.	TRBJ1-2	TRBD1	TGTGCCAGCAGCACCAACCCAACTTTAGAACAGGGGTCGGCCTATGGCTACACCTTC	CASSTNPTLEQGSAYGYTF